This T cell receptor beta chain came from a study of blood T cell repertoires in COVID-19. Whole-study context: T cells, B-cell-depleted T cells, or PBMCs supplied cDNA or gDNA.

This clone was detected only once. V was cut by 4 bases and J by 0 bases, with 13 bases left in between. Per the germline V gene, CDR1 is SGHRS and CDR2 is YFSETQ. This CDR3 has 15 amino acids. In the authors' workflow: Quantification of nucleated cells was approximated via reference gene primer amplification. Only in-frame clones appear in the TCRdb table, and some are missing; sequencing was by immunoSEQ multiplex PCR. V, J and clone size reflect that table, while D and trimming were determined from the DNA. This sample has 150,000 to 200,000 clones; around 84% occur once, and the top ten carry approximately 14%.

This receptor was taken from a woman between 65 and 79 years old with COVID-19, enrolled during active disease. The sample taken for sequencing was peripheral blood. This chain uses TRBV5-1 with TRBJ1-2; D may be TRBD1 (5 bases). Here the CDR3 reads CASSPETAANYGYTF. The CDR3 DNA sequence: TGCGCCAGCAGCCCTGAGACAGCTGCTAACTATGGCTACACCTTC.